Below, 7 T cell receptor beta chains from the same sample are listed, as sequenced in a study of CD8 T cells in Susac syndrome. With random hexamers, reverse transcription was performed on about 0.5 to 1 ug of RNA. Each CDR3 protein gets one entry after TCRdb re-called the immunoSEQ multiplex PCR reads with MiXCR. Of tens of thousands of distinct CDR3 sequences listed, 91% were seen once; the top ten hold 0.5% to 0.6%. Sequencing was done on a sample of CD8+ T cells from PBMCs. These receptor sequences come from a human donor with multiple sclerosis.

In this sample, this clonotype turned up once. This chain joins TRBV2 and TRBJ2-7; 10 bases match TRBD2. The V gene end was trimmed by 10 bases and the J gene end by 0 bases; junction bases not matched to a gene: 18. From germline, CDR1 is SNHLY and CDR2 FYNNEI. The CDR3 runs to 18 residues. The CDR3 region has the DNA TGTGCCACCTCCTGGGCAACTAGCGGGACACGGTTCTCCTACGAGCAGTACTTC. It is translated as CATSWATSGTRFSYEQYF.

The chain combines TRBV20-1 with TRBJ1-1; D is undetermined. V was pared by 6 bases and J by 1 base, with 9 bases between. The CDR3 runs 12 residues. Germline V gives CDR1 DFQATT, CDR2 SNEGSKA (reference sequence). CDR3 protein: CSAQAGNTEAFF. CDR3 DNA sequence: TGCAGTGCCCAGGCGGGGAACACTGAAGCTTTCTTT.

This chain's CDR3 is CASSSQDWGTEAFF. The CDR3 DNA reads as TGTGCCAGCAGTTCCCAAGACTGGGGGACTGAAGCTTTCTTT. V and J are TRBV28 and TRBJ1-1, with a weak D call TRBD1 (5 bases). CDR1 is MDHEN, CDR2 SYDVKM, per germline. CDR3 size: 14 residues. Trimming removed 4 bases at V and 5 bases at J, with 14 bases between.

The CDR3 loop is CASSPGQSTQETQYF. CDR3 coding DNA: TGTGCCAGCAGCCCCGGACAGTCCACACAAGAGACCCAGTACTTC. The chain carries TRBV6-2 or TRBV6-3 and TRBJ2-5, with D possibly TRBD1 on 6 matching bases. This CDR3 is 15 amino acids long. Germline-derived CDR1 and CDR2 are MNHEY and SVGEGT. The V gene lost 6 bases and the J gene lost 2 bases, with 16 bases spanning the gap.

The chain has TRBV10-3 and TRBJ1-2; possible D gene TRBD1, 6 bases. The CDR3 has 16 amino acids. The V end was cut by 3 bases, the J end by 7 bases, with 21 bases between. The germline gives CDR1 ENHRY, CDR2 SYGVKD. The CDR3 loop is CAISEGGPRESGGYTF. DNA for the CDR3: TGTGCCATCAGTGAAGGGGGACCCAGGGAGTCGGGTGGCTACACCTTC.

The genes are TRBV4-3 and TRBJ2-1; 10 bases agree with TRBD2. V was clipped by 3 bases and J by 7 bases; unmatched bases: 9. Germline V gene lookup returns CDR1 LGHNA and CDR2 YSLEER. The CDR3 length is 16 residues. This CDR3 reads CASSQTAGGPGNEQFF. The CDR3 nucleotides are TGCGCCAGCAGCCAGACAGCGGGAGGGCCGGGAAATGAGCAGTTCTTC.

CDR3 nucleotides: TGTGCCAGCAGCTTATCGGGCATTTTTGAGACCCAGTACTTC. Residues: CASSLSGIFETQYF. The chain employs TRBV7-9 and TRBJ2-5; D is unclear. The CDR3 contains 14 residues. Trimming left V 2 bases short and J 5 bases short, with 12 bases between. CDR1 is SEHNR and CDR2 is FQNEAQ in the germline V gene (reference sequence).